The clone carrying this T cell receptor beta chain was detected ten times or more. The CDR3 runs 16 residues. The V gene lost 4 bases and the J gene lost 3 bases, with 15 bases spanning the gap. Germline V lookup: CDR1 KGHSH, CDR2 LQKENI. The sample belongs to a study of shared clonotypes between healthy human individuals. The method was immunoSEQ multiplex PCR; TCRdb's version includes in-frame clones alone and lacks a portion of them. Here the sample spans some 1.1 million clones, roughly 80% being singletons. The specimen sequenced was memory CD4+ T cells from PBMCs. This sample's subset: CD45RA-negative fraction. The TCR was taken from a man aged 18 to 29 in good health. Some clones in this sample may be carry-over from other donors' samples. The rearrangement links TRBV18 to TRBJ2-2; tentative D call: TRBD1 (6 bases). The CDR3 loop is CASSLDRTDYTGELFF. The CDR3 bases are TGTGCCAGCTCACTAGACCGGACAGATTACACCGGGGAGCTGTTTTTT.